Ten or more counts support the clone carrying this T cell receptor beta chain. Its antigen remains unidentified. Through a sample-barcoded 5' primer and a J-beta primer mix, a second PCR was run for roughly 6 to 12 cycles. MiXCR was run by TCRdb on the 5' RACE reads, yielding one entry per CDR3 protein. The sample lists about 320,000 distinct CDR3 sequences, 25% to 30% occurring once. The data belong to a study of blood T cells in healthy people across ages. Study outcomes and limitations: A strong correlation between TCR beta diversity and naive T cell percentage was seen. Diversity figures based on one million T cells were deemed too low. The fall in TCR beta diversity per million T cells was roughly linear with age.

CDR1 and CDR2 from the germline V gene are DFQATT and SNEGSKA (reference sequence). This CDR3 region has 14 residues. Trimming removed 0 bases from V and 3 bases from J, with 9 bases in between. This clonotype was obtained from a woman aged 70 to 79 in good health. The sequenced sample consisted of blood. The chain couples TRBV20-1 to TRBJ2-1; D may be TRBD1 (5 bases). CDR3 sequence: CSARDRQHYNEQFF. In nucleotides, the CDR3 is TGCAGTGCTAGAGATCGACAGCACTACAATGAGCAGTTCTTC.